The subject of this entry is one T cell receptor beta chain. V gave up 10 bases and J gave up 4 bases; unmatched junction bases: 6. The CDR3 has 13 residues. The V gene's germline CDR1 is SNHLY and CDR2 FYNNEI. This entry comes from a study of technical replicates of blood from a few donors. This table comes from immunoSEQ multiplex PCR, and its TCRdb copy is limited to in-frame clones, with some not included. This table holds fewer than 85,000 clones, about 96% found once. The chain employs TRBV2 and TRBJ2-2; 7 nucleotides match TRBD2. What was sequenced was T cells isolated from PBMCs. The origin of this receptor is a human donor in good health. CDR3 nucleotides: TGTGCCATTAGGCGGGAGTTCACCGGGGAGCTGTTTTTT. The encoded protein is CAIRREFTGELFF.